The rows below give T cell receptor beta chains drawn from one sample of a study of shared clonotypes between healthy human individuals. Method: immunoSEQ multiplex PCR; TCRdb's copy keeps in-frame clones and lacks some. The sample comprises millions of clones, approximately 95% of which are singletons, and 0.39% rests with the top ten. Sequencing was done on a sample of naive CD4+ T cells from PBMCs. Receptors originate from a young man in good health. Some clones in this sample may be carry-over from other donors' samples. Both conserved end residues are trimmed from each CDR3. Each record gives: V gene, J gene, CDR3 length, CDR3 protein.

v_gene: TRBV5-1
j_gene: TRBJ1-2
len: 13
CDR3aa: ASSLVGDSNYGYT

v_gene: TRBV29-1
j_gene: TRBJ1-2
len: 13
CDR3aa: SVVGAGGGNYGYT

v_gene: TRBV5-7
j_gene: TRBJ2-1
len: 13
CDR3aa: ASSLDPRIYNEQF

v_gene: TRBV1
j_gene: TRBJ2-1
len: 13
CDR3aa: TSRRLESSYNEQF

v_gene: TRBV10-3
j_gene: TRBJ1-5
len: 12
CDR3aa: AISDGYRHQPQH

v_gene: TRBV6-1
j_gene: TRBJ1-5
len: 13
CDR3aa: ASRVRGLRNQPQH

v_gene: TRBV2
j_gene: TRBJ2-1
len: 14
CDR3aa: ASSEPQRHSYNEQF

v_gene: TRBV29-1
j_gene: TRBJ1-1
len: 10
CDR3aa: SERRRNTEAF

v_gene: TRBV7-3
j_gene: TRBJ2-7
len: 15
CDR3aa: ASSLSLGAVGNYEQY

v_gene: TRBV5-8
j_gene: TRBJ2-5
len: 13
CDR3aa: ASSQPGDLGETQY

v_gene: TRBV14
j_gene: TRBJ1-2
len: 11
CDR3aa: ASSQDRVYGYT

v_gene: TRBV6-1
j_gene: TRBJ2-7
len: 13
CDR3aa: ASSEEARGFYEQY

v_gene: TRBV30
j_gene: TRBJ1-1
len: 12
CDR3aa: AWSENLGQSKAF